This is a list of T cell receptor beta chains from one sample in a study of blood T cell repertoires in COVID-19. The repertoire was sequenced with immunoSEQ multiplex PCR; TCRdb's copy has only in-frame clones and lacks some. The sample lists roughly 260,000 clones, more than 85% occurring once. The sample taken for sequencing was peripheral blood. The receptors shown here come from a person aged 18 to 35 with COVID-19, enrolled during active disease. The CDR3 runs from the conserved cysteine through the conserved F or W. The order of the fields is CDR3 protein, CDR3 DNA, J gene, CDR3 length, clone size, V gene, D gene. A D gene is named only where the DNA matches it firmly. Rows give clone size only sometimes, using once, few, many, or a class for an expanded clone.

CDR3 protein: CASSRGTGGARETQYF
CDR3 DNA: TGTGCCAGCAGCCGCGGGACAGGGGGCGCGAGGGAGACCCAGTACTTC
J gene: TRBJ2-5
CDR3 length: 16
clone size: .
V gene: TRBV5-6
D gene: TRBD1

CDR3 protein: CASSLAHLGTLNSPLHF
CDR3 DNA: TGCGCCAGCAGCTTGGCCCATTTGGGGACACTAAATTCACCCCTCCACTTT
J gene: TRBJ1-6
CDR3 length: 17
clone size: .
V gene: TRBV5-1
D gene: .

CDR3 protein: CASRDINYGYTF
CDR3 DNA: TGTGCCAGCAGGGACATTAACTATGGCTACACCTTC
J gene: TRBJ1-2
CDR3 length: 12
clone size: .
V gene: TRBV25-1
D gene: .

CDR3 protein: CASSLSGLEQETQYF
CDR3 DNA: TGCGCCAGCAGCCTCTCGGGACTAGAACAAGAGACCCAGTACTTC
J gene: TRBJ2-5
CDR3 length: 15
clone size: .
V gene: TRBV4-3
D gene: TRBD2

CDR3 protein: CASCTAGTGELFF
CDR3 DNA: TGTGCCAGCTGCACGGCGGGCACCGGGGAGCTGTTTTTT
J gene: TRBJ2-2
CDR3 length: 13
clone size: .
V gene: TRBV12-3/TRBV12-4
D gene: .

CDR3 protein: CSVQGNTEAFF
CDR3 DNA: TGCAGCGTGCAGGGGAACACTGAAGCTTTCTTT
J gene: TRBJ1-1
CDR3 length: 11
clone size: .
V gene: TRBV29-1
D gene: .

CDR3 protein: CASSESRAGSPNEKLFF
CDR3 DNA: TGTGCCAGCAGTGAATCAAGGGCAGGGTCTCCTAATGAAAAACTGTTTTTT
J gene: TRBJ1-4
CDR3 length: 17
clone size: .
V gene: TRBV25-1
D gene: .

CDR3 protein: CASSLGMSRGPAHEYGYTF
CDR3 DNA: TGTGCCAGCAGCTTAGGGATGTCCAGGGGTCCGGCGCACGAATATGGCTACACCTTC
J gene: TRBJ1-2
CDR3 length: 19
clone size: .
V gene: TRBV7-2
D gene: .

CDR3 protein: CATSSSDRGGAFF
CDR3 DNA: TGTGCCACCAGCAGCAGCGACAGGGGTGGAGCTTTCTTT
J gene: TRBJ1-1
CDR3 length: 13
clone size: .
V gene: TRBV15
D gene: TRBD1

CDR3 protein: CASSQDPTGGYEQYF
CDR3 DNA: TGTGCCAGCAGCCAAGACCCCACAGGGGGCTACGAGCAGTACTTC
J gene: TRBJ2-7
CDR3 length: 15
clone size: .
V gene: TRBV4-2
D gene: TRBD1

CDR3 protein: CASSLWTSGRAYEQFF
CDR3 DNA: TGTGCCAGCAGCTTATGGACTAGCGGGAGGGCCTATGAGCAGTTCTTC
J gene: TRBJ2-1
CDR3 length: 16
clone size: once
V gene: TRBV7-2
D gene: TRBD2

CDR3 protein: CASSLRDSSLANYGYTF
CDR3 DNA: TGTGCCAGCAGCCTCCGGGACTCAAGCTTAGCTAACTATGGCTACACCTTC
J gene: TRBJ1-2
CDR3 length: 17
clone size: .
V gene: TRBV11-2
D gene: .